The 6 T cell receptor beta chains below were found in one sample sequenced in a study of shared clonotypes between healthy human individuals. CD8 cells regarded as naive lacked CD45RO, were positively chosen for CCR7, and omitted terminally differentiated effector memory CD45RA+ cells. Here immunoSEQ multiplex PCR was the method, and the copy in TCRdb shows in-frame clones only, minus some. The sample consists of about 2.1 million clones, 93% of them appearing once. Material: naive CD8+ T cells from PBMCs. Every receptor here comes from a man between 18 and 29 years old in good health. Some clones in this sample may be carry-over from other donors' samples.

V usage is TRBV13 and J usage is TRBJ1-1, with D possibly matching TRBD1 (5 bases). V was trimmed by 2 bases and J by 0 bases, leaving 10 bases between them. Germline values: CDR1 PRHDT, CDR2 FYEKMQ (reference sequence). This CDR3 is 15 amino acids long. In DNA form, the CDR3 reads TGTGCCAGCAGCTTACCCAAGGGGTTGAACACTGAAGCTTTCTTT. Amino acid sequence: CASSLPKGLNTEAFF.

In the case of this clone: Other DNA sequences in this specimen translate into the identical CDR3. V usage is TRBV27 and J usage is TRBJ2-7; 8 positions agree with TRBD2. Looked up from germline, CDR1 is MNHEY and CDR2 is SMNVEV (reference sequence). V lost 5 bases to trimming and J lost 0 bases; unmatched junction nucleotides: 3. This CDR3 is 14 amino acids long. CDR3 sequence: CASSPSGSSYEQYF. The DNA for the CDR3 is TGTGCCAGCAGTCCGAGCGGGAGCTCCTACGAGCAGTACTTC.

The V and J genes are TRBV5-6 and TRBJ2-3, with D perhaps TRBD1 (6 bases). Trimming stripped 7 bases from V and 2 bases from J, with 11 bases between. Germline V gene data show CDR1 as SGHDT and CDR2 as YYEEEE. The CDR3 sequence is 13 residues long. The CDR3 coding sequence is TGTGCCAGCTCGGACAGCGACACAGATACGCAGTATTTT. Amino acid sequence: CASSDSDTDTQYF.

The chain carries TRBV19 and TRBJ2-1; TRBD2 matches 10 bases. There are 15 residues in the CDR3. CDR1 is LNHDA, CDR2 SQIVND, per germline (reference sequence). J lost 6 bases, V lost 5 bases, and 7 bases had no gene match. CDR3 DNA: TGTGCCAGTAGTCTTACGGGACTAGCGCTCAATGAGCAGTTCTTC. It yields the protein CASSLTGLALNEQFF.

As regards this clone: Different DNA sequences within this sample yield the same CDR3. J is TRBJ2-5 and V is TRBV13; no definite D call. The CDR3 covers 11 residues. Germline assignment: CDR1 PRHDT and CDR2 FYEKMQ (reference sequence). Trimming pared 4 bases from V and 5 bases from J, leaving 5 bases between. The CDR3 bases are TGTGCCAGCAGCTCCGGGGAGACCCAGTACTTC. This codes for CASSSGETQYF.

The DNA for the CDR3 is TGCGCCAGCAGCCCCGACGGGAGTGGCGCCTACGAGCAGTACTTC. It is translated as CASSPDGSGAYEQYF. The chain joins TRBV5-1 to TRBJ2-7; perhaps TRBD2 as D (6 bases). Trimming stripped 4 bases from V and 2 bases from J, with 16 bases between. The CDR3 spans 15 residues. The germline V gene has CDR1 SGHRS and CDR2 YFSETQ.